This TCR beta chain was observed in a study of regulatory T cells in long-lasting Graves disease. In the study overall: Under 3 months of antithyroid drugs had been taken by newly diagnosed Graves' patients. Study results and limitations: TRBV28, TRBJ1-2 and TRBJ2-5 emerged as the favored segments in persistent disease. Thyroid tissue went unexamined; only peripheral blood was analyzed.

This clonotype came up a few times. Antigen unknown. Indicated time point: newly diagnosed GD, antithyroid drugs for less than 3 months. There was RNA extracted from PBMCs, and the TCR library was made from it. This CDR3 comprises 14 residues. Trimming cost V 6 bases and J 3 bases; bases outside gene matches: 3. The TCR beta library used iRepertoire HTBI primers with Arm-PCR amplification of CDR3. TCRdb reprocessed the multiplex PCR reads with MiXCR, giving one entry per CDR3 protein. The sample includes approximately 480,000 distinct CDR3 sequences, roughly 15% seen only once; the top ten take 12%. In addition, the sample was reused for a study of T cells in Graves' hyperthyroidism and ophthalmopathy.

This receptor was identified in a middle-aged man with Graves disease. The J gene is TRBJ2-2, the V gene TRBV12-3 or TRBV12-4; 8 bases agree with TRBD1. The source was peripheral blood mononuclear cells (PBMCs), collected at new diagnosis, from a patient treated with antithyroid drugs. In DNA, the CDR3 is TGTGCCAGCAGACGGGACAGGTACACCGGGGAGCTGTTTTTT. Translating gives CASRRDRYTGELFF.